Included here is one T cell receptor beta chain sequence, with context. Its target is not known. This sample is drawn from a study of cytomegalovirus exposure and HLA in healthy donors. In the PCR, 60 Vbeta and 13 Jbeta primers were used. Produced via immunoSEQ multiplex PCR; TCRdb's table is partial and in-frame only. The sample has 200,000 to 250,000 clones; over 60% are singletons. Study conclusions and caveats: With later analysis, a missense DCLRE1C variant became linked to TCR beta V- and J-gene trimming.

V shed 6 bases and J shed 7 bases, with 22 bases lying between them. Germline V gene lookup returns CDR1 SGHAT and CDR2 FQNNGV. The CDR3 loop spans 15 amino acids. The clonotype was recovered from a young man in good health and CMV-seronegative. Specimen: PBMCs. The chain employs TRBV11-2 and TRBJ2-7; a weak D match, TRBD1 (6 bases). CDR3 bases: TGTGCCAGCAGGGCCCTGGACAGACACGTTAGGGAGCAGTACTTC. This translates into CASRALDRHVREQYF.